This TCR beta chain was retrieved from a study of tumor-infiltrating lymphocytes in primary liver carcinoma. Study background: Yields of productive TCRbeta reads ranged from roughly 3.5 to 7.5 million per sample and were similar across tissue types.

In its sample, this clonotype was seen a few times. Its antigen is unknown. Study-level results: Only about 8-25% of top clones were detected in each of the five tumor regions. A significantly higher top-250-clone fraction was found in tumors than in blood (p = 0.039). Pairs comparing tumor with adjacent tissue or blood overlapped less than pairs drawn from tumor regions.

Without any cell sorting, roughly 20-30 mg of bulk tissue yielded co-extracted RNA and DNA. TCR beta cDNA came from roughly 0.45 ug total RNA, primed with a constant-region primer. Slightly modified ARM-PCR served as the procedure for the TCR beta libraries. These libraries came from three rounds of nested multiplex PCR. In TCRdb, the multiplex PCR reads were re-called with MiXCR into one record per CDR3 protein. This sample carries approximately 79,000 distinct CDR3 sequences, about 72% of them seen once, and the ten largest clones take around a quarter. The source of this sequence is a man in his forties with primary liver carcinoma and hepatitis B virus infection. Sequenced material: liver tumor tissue from sampling region 4. Specified subset: tumor region T4, right-lateral pole.

The CDR3 is CASTPGDEQYF. CDR3 nucleotide sequence: TGTGCCAGCACCCCCGGGGACGAGCAGTACTTC. The chain is built from TRBV2 and TRBJ2-7; TRBD2 is a possible D gene (5 bases). The V gene's germline CDR1 is SNHLY and CDR2 FYNNEI. The ends were cut back, 7 bases at V and 5 bases at J, with 9 bases in the middle. The CDR3 runs to 11 residues.